This T cell receptor beta chain was documented in a study of blood T cell repertoires in COVID-19. Background on the study: Specimens from acute and convalescent COVID-19 originated in the United States, Italy and Spain. The analysed material was cDNA or gDNA that came from T cells, B-cell-depleted T cells, or PBMCs.

As originally analysed: Quantification of nucleated cells was approximated via reference gene primer amplification. TCRdb keeps only in-frame clones here, not all; method: immunoSEQ multiplex PCR. V, J and clone size reflect that table, while D and trimming were determined from the DNA. The sample carries about 86,000 clones, 80% to 85% recorded once. The CDR3 length is 15 residues. The germline gives CDR1 SEHNR, CDR2 FQNEAQ (reference sequence). V gave up 5 bases and J gave up 3 bases, with 14 bases separating them. Sequencing was done on a sample of peripheral blood. V usage is TRBV7-9 and J usage is TRBJ2-1, with D perhaps matching TRBD2 (7 bases). This TCR was sampled from a woman of 80 years or more with active or convalescent COVID-19. CDR3 nucleotides: TGTGCCAGCAGCCGGCTGGGAGGGGGCTACAATGAGCAGTTCTTC. Residues: CASSRLGGGYNEQFF.